This T cell receptor beta chain was sequenced for a study of blood T cell repertoires in COVID-19. Profiled with immunoSEQ multiplex PCR; TCRdb holds only in-frame clones, not every one. The sample has about 180,000 clones, 80% to 90% seen once. There are 14 residues in the CDR3. V dropped 5 bases and J dropped 3 bases, with 14 bases sitting between them. Germline V gene data show CDR1 as SGHVS and CDR2 as FQNEAQ. The gene calls are TRBV7-8 and TRBJ2-7, with D possibly matching TRBD1 (5 bases). This TCR was sampled from a man aged 50 to 60 who had recovered from COVID-19. Source material: PBMCs or T cells enriched from blood (not recorded which). CDR3 loop: CASSPSGLGYEQYF. DNA for the CDR3: TGTGCCAGCAGCCCCTCAGGGCTTGGCTACGAGCAGTACTTC.